This passage covers 14 T cell receptor beta chains from one sample sequenced in a study of blood T cell repertoires in COVID-19. The method was immunoSEQ multiplex PCR; TCRdb's version includes in-frame clones alone and lacks a portion of them. The table has 140,000 to 150,000 clones, roughly 90% seen once; the top ten hold less than 3%. The material sequenced was peripheral blood. Receptors originate from a man aged 60 to 69 with active or convalescent COVID-19.

This chain connects TRBV11-2 to TRBJ2-2; D unclear. Trimming stripped 0 bases from V and 2 bases from J, with 10 bases between. Germline V gene sequence: CDR1 SGHAT, CDR2 FQNNGV. The CDR3 totals 16 residues. CDR3 sequence reads: CASSLESYPNTGELFF. CDR3 DNA sequence: TGTGCCAGCAGCTTAGAGTCCTATCCTAACACCGGGGAGCTGTTTTTT.

V is TRBV5-1 and J is TRBJ2-7; TRBD1 matches 8 bases. The length of the CDR3 is 15 residues. Germline V CDR1 and CDR2: SGHRS, YFSETQ. Trimming cost V 0 bases and J 1 base; bases outside gene matches: 3. CDR3 residues: CASSLGDRRSYEQYF. The CDR3 region has the DNA TGCGCCAGCAGCTTGGGGGACAGGCGGTCCTACGAGCAGTACTTC.

The V call is TRBV7-2, the J call TRBJ2-1, with TRBD2 matching 13 bases. Trimming at V came to 2 bases and at J to 5 bases, leaving 3 bases not matched to a gene. The CDR3 extends over 16 amino acids. CDR1 and CDR2 from the germline V gene are SGHTA and FQGNSA. The chain's CDR3 is CASSLQGTSGNNEQFF. The CDR3 DNA is TGTGCCAGCAGCTTACAAGGGACTAGCGGGAACAATGAGCAGTTCTTC.

The chain couples TRBV7-9 to TRBJ1-6; a weak D match, TRBD1 (6 bases). This CDR3 has 15 residues. The V gene's germline CDR1 is SEHNR and CDR2 FQNEAQ (reference sequence). Between the trimmed V and J ends, which lost 5 bases and 2 bases, there was a span of 10 bases. CDR3: CASSPQGTYNSPLHF. As DNA, the CDR3 is TGTGCCAGCAGCCCTCAGGGGACCTATAATTCACCCCTCCACTTT.

Only one count was recorded for this clone. The chain combines TRBV6-5 with TRBJ1-1; D is ambiguous. Germline CDR1 MNHEY, CDR2 SVGAGI. This CDR3 has 15 residues. Trimming stripped 0 bases from V and 4 bases from J, with 12 bases between. The CDR3 coding sequence is TGTGCCAGCAGTTACTCAAGAGGGTATGGCACTGAAGCTTTCTTT. Translation: CASSYSRGYGTEAFF.

The chain employs TRBV5-1 and TRBJ1-1; the D is unclear. CDR1 and CDR2 from the germline V gene are SGHRS and YFSETQ. V gave up 0 bases and J gave up 5 bases, with 14 bases separating them. The CDR3 is 15 residues long. The CDR3 spells CASSLAGGLGTEAFF. The CDR3 DNA sequence: TGCGCCAGCAGCTTGGCCGGAGGGTTAGGGACTGAAGCTTTCTTT.

This sequence joins TRBV4-3 and TRBJ1-2; D is perhaps TRBD1 (5 bases). The V gene lost 6 bases and the J gene lost 3 bases, with 8 bases spanning the gap. The CDR3 extends over 12 amino acids. Germline V gene lookup returns CDR1 LGHNA and CDR2 YSLEER. The CDR3 spells CASRDNHYGYTF. The CDR3, as DNA: TGCGCCAGCAGGGACAACCACTATGGCTACACCTTC.

V is TRBV27 and J is TRBJ2-7; D ambiguous. The CDR3 runs to 13 residues. Germline CDR1 reads MNHEY; CDR2 reads SMNVEV (reference sequence). V dropped 6 bases and J dropped 4 bases, with 13 bases sitting between them. CDR3: CASSPGVWYEQYF. In nucleotides, the CDR3 is TGTGCCAGCAGCCCGGGTGTGTGGTACGAGCAGTACTTC.

The gene calls are TRBV6-2 or TRBV6-3 and TRBJ1-5; D unresolved. This CDR3 contains 13 residues. The V end was cut by 4 bases, the J end by 0 bases, with 4 bases between. Per the germline V gene, CDR1 is MNHEY and CDR2 is SVGEGT. CDR3 in amino acids: CASSFGSNQPQHF. CDR3 DNA sequence: TGTGCCAGCAGTTTCGGTAGCAATCAGCCCCAGCATTTT.

A single count supports this clone. The J gene is TRBJ2-2, the V gene TRBV2; 7 bases line up with TRBD1. The CDR3 is made up of 15 amino acids. Trimming cost V 8 bases and J 5 bases; bases outside gene matches: 11. CDR1 SNHLY and CDR2 FYNNEI come from the germline V gene. The CDR3 DNA is TGTGCCAGCGGAAAGGGACAGTCGGAGACCGGGGAGCTGTTTTTT. Its protein product is CASGKGQSETGELFF. Full variable domain (missing parts from reference TRBV2 and TRBJ2-2): EPEVTQTPSHQVTQMGQEVILRCVPISNHLYFYWYRQILGQKVEFLVSFYNNEISEKSEIFDDQFSVERPDGSNFTLKIRSTKLEDSAMYFCASGKGQSETGELFFGEGSRLTVL.

In its sample, this clone was seen many times. The chain combines TRBV9 with TRBJ1-4; 11 nucleotides line up with TRBD1. CDR1 is SGDLS and CDR2 is YYNGEE in the germline V gene. V was pared by 4 bases and J by 5 bases, with 7 bases of the junction left unmatched. The CDR3 contains 16 residues. The CDR3 DNA sequence: TGTGCCAGCAGCCCAGAGGACAGGGGGCCAAATGAAAAACTGTTTTTT. Protein: CASSPEDRGPNEKLFF.

This chain joins TRBV27 and TRBJ2-7, with TRBD1 identical over 12 bases. The CDR3 consists of 15 residues. The V and J ends lost 5 bases and 7 bases, in that order; junction bases with no gene match: 9. Germline V lookup: CDR1 MNHEY, CDR2 SMNVEV (reference sequence). CDR3 sequence (DNA): TGTGCCAGCAGTGCGCCGGGACAGGGGGCTGGAGAGCAGTACTTC. Its translation: CASSAPGQGAGEQYF.

The rearrangement joins TRBV7-3 to TRBJ2-1; 8 bases map to TRBD2. The V gene's germline CDR1 is SGHTA and CDR2 FQGTGA. The length of the CDR3 is 13 residues. V shed 4 bases, J shed 9 bases, and the junction held 5 bases outside the gene matches. The CDR3 nucleotides are TGTGCCAGCAGCTGGGACGGGAGGGGTGAGCAGTTCTTC. Its protein is CASSWDGRGEQFF.

The chain employs TRBV7-2 and TRBJ1-2, with D uncertain. Per the germline V gene, CDR1 is SGHTA and CDR2 is FQGNSA. Trimming pared 5 bases from V and 7 bases from J, leaving 11 bases between. This CDR3 is built from 12 residues. As DNA, the CDR3 is TGTGCCAGCAGCACGCCCTTCGGTGGCTACACCTTC. It yields the protein CASSTPFGGYTF.